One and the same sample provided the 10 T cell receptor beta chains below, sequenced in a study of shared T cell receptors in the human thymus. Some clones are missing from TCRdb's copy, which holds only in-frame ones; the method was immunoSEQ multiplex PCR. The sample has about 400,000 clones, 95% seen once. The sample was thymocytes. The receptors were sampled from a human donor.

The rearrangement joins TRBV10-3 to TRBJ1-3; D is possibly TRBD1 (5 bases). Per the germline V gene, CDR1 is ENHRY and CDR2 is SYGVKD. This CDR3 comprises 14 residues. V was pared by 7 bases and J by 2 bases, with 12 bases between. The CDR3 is CAIKPGTTGNTIYF. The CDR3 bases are TGTGCCATCAAACCCGGGACTACTGGAAACACCATATATTTT.

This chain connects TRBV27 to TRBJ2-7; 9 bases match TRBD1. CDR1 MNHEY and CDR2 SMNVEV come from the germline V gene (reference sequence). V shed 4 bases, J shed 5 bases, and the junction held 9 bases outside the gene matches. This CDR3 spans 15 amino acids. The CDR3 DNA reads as TGTGCCAGCAGTTGTCCGGGACAGGGAAGGGACGAGCAGTACTTC. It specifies CASSCPGQGRDEQYF.

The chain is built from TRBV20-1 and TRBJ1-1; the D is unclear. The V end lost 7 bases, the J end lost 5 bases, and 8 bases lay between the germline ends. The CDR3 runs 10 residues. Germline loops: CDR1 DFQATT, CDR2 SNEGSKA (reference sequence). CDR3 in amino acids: CSEIETEAFF. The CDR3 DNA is TGCAGTGAAATAGAGACTGAAGCTTTCTTT.

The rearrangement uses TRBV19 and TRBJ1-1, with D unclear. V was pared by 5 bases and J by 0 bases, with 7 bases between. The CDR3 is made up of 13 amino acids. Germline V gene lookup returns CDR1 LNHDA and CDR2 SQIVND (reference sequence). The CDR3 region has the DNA TGTGCCAGTAGTCCCGTGATGAACACTGAAGCTTTCTTT. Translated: CASSPVMNTEAFF. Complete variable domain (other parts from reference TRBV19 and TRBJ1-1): DGGITQSPKYLFRKEGQNVTLSCEQNLNHDAMYWYRQDPGQGLRLIYYSQIVNDFQKGDIAEGYSVSREKKESFPLTVTSAQKNPTAFYLCASSPVMNTEAFFGQGTRLTVV.

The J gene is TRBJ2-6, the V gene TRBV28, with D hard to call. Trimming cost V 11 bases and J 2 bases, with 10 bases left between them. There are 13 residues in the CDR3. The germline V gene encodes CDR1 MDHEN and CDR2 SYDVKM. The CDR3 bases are TGTGCCTCTAAGGGCCCTGGGGCCAACGTCCTGACTTTC. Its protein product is CASKGPGANVLTF.

The CDR3 DNA reads as TGTGCCAGCAGCTCTCGACTAGCGGGAGGTTGGTTTGCCGGGGAGCTGTTTTTT. This sequence encodes CASSSRLAGGWFAGELFF. V is TRBV7-2 and J is TRBJ2-2, with 13 bases aligning to TRBD2. V lost 4 bases and J lost 6; bases outside the gene matches: 11. The length of the CDR3 is 18 residues. Germline V gives CDR1 SGHTA, CDR2 FQGNSA.

The DNA for the CDR3 is TGTGCCAGCAGTTCAAACCTCGGGAGCTCTGGAAACACCATATATTTT. Residues: CASSSNLGSSGNTIYF. The V and J genes are TRBV27 and TRBJ1-3; D remains ambiguous. This CDR3 contains 16 residues. CDR1 is MNHEY, CDR2 SMNVEV, per germline (reference sequence). The V end lost 4 bases, the J end lost 0 bases, and 13 bases lay between the germline ends.

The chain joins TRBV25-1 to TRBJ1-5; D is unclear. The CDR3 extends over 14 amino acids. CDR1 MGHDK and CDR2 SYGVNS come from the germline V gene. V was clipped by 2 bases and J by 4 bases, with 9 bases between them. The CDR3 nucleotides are TGTGCCAGCAGTGAAGGGAGAAAAAATCAGCCCCAGCATTTT. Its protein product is CASSEGRKNQPQHF.

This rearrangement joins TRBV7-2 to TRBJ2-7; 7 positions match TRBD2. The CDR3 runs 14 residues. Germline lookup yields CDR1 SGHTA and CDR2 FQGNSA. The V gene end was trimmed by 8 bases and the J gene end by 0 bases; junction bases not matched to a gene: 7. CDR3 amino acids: CASARAGASYEQYF. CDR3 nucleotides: TGTGCCAGCGCGAGGGCGGGAGCCTCCTACGAGCAGTACTTC.

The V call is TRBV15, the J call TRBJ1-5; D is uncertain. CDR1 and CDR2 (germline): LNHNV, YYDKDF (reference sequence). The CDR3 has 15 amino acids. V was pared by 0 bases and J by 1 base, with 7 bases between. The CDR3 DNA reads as TGTGCCACCAGCAGAGACGACGGGAGCAATCAGCCCCAGCATTTT. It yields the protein CATSRDDGSNQPQHF.